The 22 T cell receptor beta chains presented below share a single source sample, sequenced in a study of cytomegalovirus exposure and HLA in healthy donors. In the PCR, 60 Vbeta and 13 Jbeta primers were used. Data came from immunoSEQ multiplex PCR; TCRdb stores just in-frame clones and leaves some out. Of over 100,000 clones in the sample, 65% to 75% were seen once. Material for sequencing was PBMCs. The receptors were gathered from a man under 40 in good health and CMV-seropositive.

The chain uses TRBV19 and TRBJ1-2; D perhaps matches TRBD1 (5 bases). This CDR3 contains 15 residues. The V gene lost 5 bases and the J gene lost 1 base, with 14 bases spanning the gap. CDR1 is LNHDA and CDR2 is SQIVND in the germline V gene (reference sequence). CDR3 nucleotides: TGTGCCAGTAGTTTCTTCGGAGGGGTTAACTATGGCTACACCTTC. It yields the protein CASSFFGGVNYGYTF.

The chain employs TRBV6-1 and TRBJ1-2; D uncertain. V was pared by 8 bases and J by 5 bases, with 15 bases between. Germline V lookup: CDR1 MNHNS, CDR2 SASEGT. The CDR3 is 13 residues long. The DNA for the CDR3 is TGTGCCAGCGGTAAGAGCCCTGAGTATGGCTACACCTTC. This encodes CASGKSPEYGYTF.

This chain connects TRBV29-1 to TRBJ2-7; 7 bases line up with TRBD1. Germline V gene data show CDR1 as SQVTM and CDR2 as ANQGSEA. The CDR3 sequence is 17 residues long. J lost 0 bases, V lost 3 bases, and 14 bases had no gene match. The CDR3 sequence is CSVEGLRGQENSYEQYF. The CDR3 nucleotides are TGCAGCGTTGAGGGGCTTAGGGGGCAGGAGAACTCCTACGAGCAGTACTTC.

The chain combines TRBV6-1 with TRBJ2-1; TRBD1 aligns across 8 bases. CDR3 length: 14 amino acids. The germline CDR1 and CDR2 sequences are MNHNS and SASEGT. Trimming cost V 3 bases and J 5 bases; bases outside gene matches: 3. The CDR3 DNA reads TGTGCCAGCAGTGAGTGGACAGGGAACAATGAGCAGTTCTTC. Translated: CASSEWTGNNEQFF.

This clone was recorded a few times. This chain links TRBV6-5 with TRBJ1-2; D not certain. Trimming stripped 5 bases from V and 8 bases from J, with 15 bases between. Germline loops: CDR1 MNHEY, CDR2 SVGAGI. The length of the CDR3 is 13 residues. For the CDR3, the DNA is TGTGCCAGCAGTGACGAAGGCGCGGGAGGCTACACCTTC. Translated, it gives CASSDEGAGGYTF.

The chain employs TRBV19 and TRBJ2-7; 10 bases match TRBD2. The CDR3 spans 15 residues. CDR1 LNHDA and CDR2 SQIVND come from the germline V gene (reference sequence). J was trimmed by 1 base and V by 2 bases; bases with no gene match: 2. Here the CDR3 reads CASSILAGVSYEQYF. The CDR3, as DNA: TGTGCCAGTAGTATACTAGCGGGGGTGTCCTACGAGCAGTACTTC.

This clone occurred once. The chain joins TRBV29-1 to TRBJ1-4; TRBD1 matches at 7 bases. This CDR3 spans 15 amino acids. The germline CDR1 and CDR2 sequences are SQVTM and ANQGSEA. The V gene end was trimmed by 4 bases and the J gene end by 0 bases; junction bases not matched to a gene: 5. CDR3 sequence reads: CSVVGTVATNEKLFF. As DNA, the CDR3 is TGCAGCGTTGTGGGGACAGTTGCAACTAATGAAAAACTGTTTTTT.

The chain couples TRBV4-2 to TRBJ1-2, with no clear D. V was shortened by 0 bases and J by 5 bases, with 13 bases between the two germline ends. This CDR3 spans 15 amino acids. In germline, CDR1 is LGHNA, CDR2 YNFKEQ. CDR3 residues: CASSQDDTRGYGYTF. CDR3 in DNA: TGTGCCAGCAGCCAAGACGATACTCGGGGATATGGCTACACCTTC.

The CDR3 nucleotides are TGTGCCAGTAGTATAATCGGGACAGGGGGCTACGAGCAGTACTTC. Translating gives CASSIIGTGGYEQYF. This chain links TRBV19 with TRBJ2-7, with 11 bases that match TRBD1. The germline gives CDR1 LNHDA, CDR2 SQIVND (reference sequence). Trimming at V came to 2 bases and at J to 3 bases, leaving 3 bases not matched to a gene. The CDR3 contains 15 residues.

The chain has TRBV19 and TRBJ2-2; possibly TRBD2 for D (5 bases). Germline V CDR1 and CDR2: LNHDA, SQIVND (reference sequence). The CDR3 spans 15 residues. V gave up 7 bases and J gave up 5 bases, with 17 bases separating them. DNA for the CDR3: TGTGCCAGTACCTCCCTGGACGGCGGGACCGGGGAGCTGTTTTTT. Encoded protein: CASTSLDGGTGELFF.

V and J are TRBV29-1 and TRBJ2-3, with 7 bases that match TRBD1. Trimming at V came to 7 bases and at J to 1 base, leaving 8 bases not matched to a gene. Per germline, CDR1 SQVTM and CDR2 ANQGSEA. The CDR3 totals 14 residues. The CDR3, as DNA: TGCAGCGCTAAACAGGGGCCTGGCACAGATACGCAGTATTTT. It is translated as CSAKQGPGTDTQYF.

The chain employs TRBV7-6 and TRBJ2-7; TRBD2 aligns across 9 bases. Germline-derived CDR1 and CDR2 are SGHVS and FNYEAQ. The CDR3 consists of 13 residues. The J segment lost 4 bases and the V segment lost 6 bases, leaving 4 bases of the junction unmatched. CDR3 nucleotides: TGTGCCAGCAGGAGCGGGGGGCCTTACGAGCAGTACTTC. It is translated as CASRSGGPYEQYF. The whole variable domain, remainder taken from reference TRBV7-6 and TRBJ2-7, is GAGVSQSPRYKVTKRGQDVALRCDPISGHVSLYWYRQALGQGPEFLTYFNYEAQQDKSGLPNDRFSAERPEGSISTLTIQRTEQRDSAMYRCASRSGGPYEQYFGPGTRLTVT.

The chain employs TRBV5-1 and TRBJ2-7; 10 bases align to TRBD1. This CDR3 has 16 amino acids. CDR1 and CDR2 from the germline V gene are SGHRS and YFSETQ. V was pared by 6 bases and J by 6 bases, with 15 bases of the junction left unmatched. The CDR3 protein is CASNDPGTGASGEQYF. The CDR3 nucleotides read TGCGCCAGCAACGATCCCGGGACAGGGGCTTCAGGCGAGCAGTACTTC.

This clone showed up just a few times. CDR3 residues: CASSLQGLDTEAFF. CDR3 nucleotide sequence: TGTGCCAGCAGCTTGCAGGGACTTGACACTGAAGCTTTCTTT. The chain is built from TRBV6-5 and TRBJ1-1, with D perhaps matching TRBD1 (5 bases). CDR1 and CDR2 from the germline V gene are MNHEY and SVGAGI. V was clipped by 6 bases and J by 3 bases, with 14 bases between them. The CDR3 covers 14 residues.

The rearrangement uses TRBV5-6 and TRBJ2-5, with 7 bases that match TRBD2. The CDR3 is made up of 14 amino acids. The V gene's germline CDR1 is SGHDT and CDR2 YYEEEE. Unmatched junction bases numbered 6, after V lost 3 bases and J lost 4 bases. The CDR3 loop is CASSSGGGGETQYF. DNA of the CDR3: TGTGCCAGCAGCTCTGGGGGGGGTGGAGAGACCCAGTACTTC. Together with reference TRBV5-6 and TRBJ2-5, the CDR3 gives the full variable domain: DAGVTQSPTHLIKTRGQQVTLRCSPKSGHDTVSWYQQALGQGPQFIFQYYEEEERQRGNFPDRFSGHQFPNYSSELNVNALLLGDSALYLCASSSGGGGETQYFGPGTRLLVL.

V usage is TRBV2 and J usage is TRBJ1-5; the D is unclear. The germline V and J ends were trimmed by 3 bases and 11 bases, with 11 bases remaining between them. There are 12 residues in the CDR3. Germline CDR1 is SNHLY and CDR2 is FYNNEI. This CDR3 reads CASSERGVAQHF. The CDR3 coding sequence is TGTGCCAGCAGTGAGCGAGGTGTAGCCCAGCATTTT.

The V and J genes are TRBV14 and TRBJ2-2; TRBD1 matches 9 bases. CDR3 length: 16 residues. Germline V gene sequence: CDR1 SGHDN, CDR2 FVKESK. Unmatched junction bases numbered 8, after V lost 3 bases and J lost 6 bases. The CDR3 reads CASSHLGTGSSGELFF. CDR3 DNA: TGTGCCAGCAGCCACCTTGGGACAGGGTCTTCCGGGGAGCTGTTTTTT.

As to this clone: An end of the junction differs from the germline gene, which may be a read error. The chain employs TRBV7-9 and TRBJ2-4; D might be TRBD2 (5 bases). The CDR3 consists of 18 residues. CDR1 and CDR2 from the germline V gene are SEHNR and FQNEAQ (reference sequence). The chain's CDR3 is CASSFPGSALLAKSIQYF. Written as DNA, the CDR3 is TGTGCCAGCAGCTTCCCGGGGTCAGCTCTTCTAGCCAAAAGCATTCAGTACTTC.

The rearrangement links TRBV10-3 to TRBJ1-2, with TRBD1 matching over 7 bases. Germline assignment: CDR1 ENHRY and CDR2 SYGVKD. V lost 3 bases, J lost 8 bases, and 6 bases stayed unmatched. This CDR3 is built from 13 residues. The CDR3 loop reads CAISDRDSYGYTF. The CDR3 DNA reads TGTGCCATCAGTGACCGGGACAGTTACGGCTACACCTTC.

The chain uses TRBV4-1 and TRBJ1-6, with TRBD1 identical over 9 bases. Germline loops: CDR1 MGHRA, CDR2 YSYEKL. The CDR3 has 11 residues. V was pared by 3 bases and J by 16 bases, with 1 base of the junction left unmatched. The CDR3 here is CASSHGQGLHF. The CDR3 DNA reads as TGCGCCAGCAGCCATGGACAGGGGCTCCACTTT.

As for this clone: The junction departs from the called germline gene at one end, perhaps through a read error. V and J are TRBV10-1 and TRBJ1-2, with 9 nucleotides matching TRBD1. The germline V gene encodes CDR1 WNHNN and CDR2 SYGVQD (reference sequence). The CDR3 covers 17 residues. The CDR3 loop reads CASSDKTGGRFDYGYPF. As DNA, the CDR3 is TGCGCCAGCAGTGATAAGACAGGGGGAAGGTTCGACTATGGCTACCCCTTC.

The genes are TRBV6-5 and TRBJ1-2; 7 nucleotides align to TRBD1. Germline V gives CDR1 MNHEY, CDR2 SVGAGI. This CDR3 spans 12 amino acids. V was clipped by 8 bases and J by 10 bases; unmatched bases: 10. CDR3 nucleotide sequence: TGTGCCAGCGCGACAGGGAATTTGTACTACACCTTC. Amino acids: CASATGNLYYTF.